This TCR beta chain was retrieved from a study of T cells after yellow fever vaccination. At the level of the study: Fractions of low cell number were prepared using SMART-Seq v4 Ultra Low Input.

A process of 5'RACE template switching, which added a universal primer site and UMIs, was used to make TCR cDNA. TCRdb redid the calling of the 5' RACE reads with MiXCR, one entry per CDR3 protein. The sample includes some 300,000 distinct CDR3 sequences, approximately 10% seen only once; the top ten take around 3.4%. Study-level results: It was a weaker secondary response, yet one that peaked faster, at day 5 versus 15. Some clonotypes, a small share, were shared between CD4 and CD8 compartments.

Many counts were recorded for this clonotype. Its target is not known. CDR1 is DFQATT, CDR2 SNEGSKA, per germline (reference sequence). V was pared by 3 bases and J by 9 bases, with 2 bases of the junction left unmatched. The CDR3 totals 12 residues. The receptor comes from a man aged 18 to 29 who received the YFV17D yellow fever vaccine. Sequenced material: CD4+ T cells sorted from PBMCs, taken 5 days after the yellow fever booster vaccination. The chain joins TRBV20-1 to TRBJ1-6, with 7 bases identical to TRBD1. CDR3 coding DNA: TGCAGTGCTAGCCAGGGGGGTTCACCCCTCCACTTT. Translated: CSASQGGSPLHF.